These 9 T cell receptor beta chains were all obtained from the same sample, sequenced in a study of T-cell reconstitution after alpha-beta-depleted transplantation in children. The library targeted TCRbeta and was prepared with unique molecular identifiers. From the PCR reads, TCRdb called clonotypes with MiXCR, one entry per CDR3 protein. The sample carries about a million distinct CDR3 sequences, 25% to 35% recorded once. This specimen was PBMCs, mostly from graft donor cells, taken 360 days after TCRalphabeta/CD19-depleted stem cell transplant. Receptors originate from a boy less than two years old who had a stem cell transplant for SCID, so the T cells may come from the graft donor.

This clonotype was counted ten times or more. The chain uses TRBV5-1 and TRBJ2-2; 10 positions agree with TRBD1. V dropped 3 bases and J dropped 3; count of bases not matched to a gene: 5. The germline gives CDR1 SGHRS, CDR2 YFSETQ. This CDR3 comprises 16 residues. The CDR3 sequence: CASSYGTGEDTGELFF. The CDR3 DNA sequence: TGCGCCAGCAGCTACGGGACAGGGGAGGACACCGGGGAGCTGTTTTTT.

In this sample, this clonotype turned up a few times. V is TRBV12-3 or TRBV12-4 and J is TRBJ2-1; 7 bases line up with TRBD2. This CDR3 has 13 amino acids. J lost 4 bases, V lost 7 bases, and 4 bases had no gene match. CDR3 amino acids: CASTLGGYNEQFF. CDR3 coding DNA: TGTGCCAGCACCCTCGGGGGGTACAATGAGCAGTTCTTC.

The chain is built from TRBV6-1 and TRBJ2-7; the D call may be TRBD1 or TRBD2 (5 bases each). The CDR3 has 13 amino acids. V lost 10 bases and J 3 bases, leaving 16 bases between the germline ends. CDR1 is MNHNS, CDR2 SASEGT, per germline. The CDR3 here is CATRRGYIYEQYF. The CDR3 region has the DNA TGTGCCACCAGACGGGGCTATATCTACGAGCAGTACTTC.

The chain combines TRBV20-1 with TRBJ2-7; TRBD1 agrees at 7 bases. V was clipped by 0 bases and J by 0 bases; unmatched bases: 8. The germline CDR1 and CDR2 sequences are DFQATT and SNEGSKA (reference sequence). The CDR3 extends over 16 amino acids. CDR3 sequence (DNA): TGCAGTGCTAGAGATCAGAGGGGGCCGACCTCCTACGAGCAGTACTTC. Translated: CSARDQRGPTSYEQYF.

The V call is TRBV10-3, the J call TRBJ2-3, with D hard to call. The CDR3 extends over 14 amino acids. V dropped 7 bases and J dropped 2 bases, with 13 bases sitting between them. The germline gives CDR1 ENHRY, CDR2 SYGVKD. DNA for the CDR3: TGTGCCATCACTCCCCGCACCGTCACAGATACGCAGTATTTT. Its translation is CAITPRTVTDTQYF.

This clonotype has a handful of counts. V and J are TRBV9 and TRBJ1-6; no reliable D call. Looked up from germline, CDR1 is SGDLS and CDR2 is YYNGEE. V lost 2 bases, J lost 7 bases, and 10 bases lay in between. CDR3 size: 14 residues. In nucleotides, the CDR3 is TGTGCCAGCAGCGTTCAGTGGTCGAATTCACCCCTCCACTTT. It specifies CASSVQWSNSPLHF.

In this sample, this clonotype turned up a few times. The chain uses TRBV7-2 and TRBJ2-3, with D tentatively TRBD1 or TRBD2 (5 bases each). CDR1 SGHTA and CDR2 FQGNSA come from the germline V gene. The V gene lost 6 bases and the J gene lost 5 bases, with 12 bases spanning the gap. The CDR3 loop spans 13 amino acids. The CDR3 DNA reads as TGTGCCAGCAGGGGACCCCCCGTAGATACGCAGTATTTT. Residues: CASRGPPVDTQYF.

In this sample, this clonotype turned up many times. J is TRBJ1-3 and V is TRBV27, with D perhaps matching TRBD1 (6 bases). The CDR3 spans 14 residues. Germline CDR1 MNHEY, CDR2 SMNVEV (reference sequence). The V and J ends lost 3 bases and 3 bases respectively, with 9 bases between them. The CDR3 sequence: CASSFTGFGNTIYF. As DNA, the CDR3 is TGTGCCAGCAGTTTTACAGGGTTTGGAAACACCATATATTTT.

This clonotype was observed a handful of times. V usage is TRBV29-1 and J usage is TRBJ1-1; D call uncertain. Trimming shortened V by 1 base and J by 0 bases, and 21 bases separated the two germline ends. The CDR3 runs to 18 residues. CDR1 is SQVTM and CDR2 is ANQGSEA in the germline V gene. CDR3 amino acids: CSVEASETEIRMNTEAFF. The DNA of the CDR3 is TGCAGCGTTGAAGCCTCGGAAACCGAGATTAGAATGAACACTGAAGCTTTCTTT.